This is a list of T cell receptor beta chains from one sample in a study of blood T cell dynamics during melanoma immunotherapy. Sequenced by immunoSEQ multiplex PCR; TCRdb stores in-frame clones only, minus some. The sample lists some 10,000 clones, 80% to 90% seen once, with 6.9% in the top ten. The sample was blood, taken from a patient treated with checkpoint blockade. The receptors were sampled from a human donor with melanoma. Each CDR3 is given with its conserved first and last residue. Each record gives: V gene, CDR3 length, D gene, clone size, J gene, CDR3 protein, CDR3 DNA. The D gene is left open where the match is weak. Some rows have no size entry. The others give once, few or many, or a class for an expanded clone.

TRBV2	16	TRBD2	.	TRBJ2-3	CASRRRLAGGPDTQYF	TGTGCCAGCAGGCGAAGACTAGCGGGGGGCCCAGATACGCAGTATTTT
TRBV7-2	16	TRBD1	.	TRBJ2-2	CASSPLGTANTGELFF	TGTGCCAGCAGTCCATTGGGGACAGCGAACACCGGGGAGCTGTTTTTT
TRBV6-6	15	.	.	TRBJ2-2	CASSYSQGYTGELFF	TGTGCCAGCAGTTACTCTCAGGGGTACACCGGGGAGCTGTTTTTT
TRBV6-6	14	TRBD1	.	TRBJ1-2	CASSDRGSSYGYTF	TGTGCCAGCAGTGACAGGGGTTCGAGCTATGGCTACACCTTC
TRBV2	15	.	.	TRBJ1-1	CASSTLGRPNTEAFF	TGTGCCAGCAGTACCCTGGGACGACCAAACACTGAAGCTTTCTTT
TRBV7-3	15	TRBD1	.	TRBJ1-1	CASSLSGRGLTEAFF	TGTGCCAGCAGCTTAAGCGGCAGGGGGCTCACTGAAGCTTTCTTT
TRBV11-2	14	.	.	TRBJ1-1	CASSLSSGSTEAFF	TGTGCCAGCAGCTTAAGTTCGGGTTCCACTGAAGCTTTCTTT
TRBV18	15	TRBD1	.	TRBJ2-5	CASAPQGVGQETQYF	TGTGCCAGCGCCCCACAGGGGGTGGGCCAAGAGACCCAGTACTTC
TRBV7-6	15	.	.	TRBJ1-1	CASSLGVGRNTEAFF	TGTGCCAGCAGCTTAGGTGTGGGAAGGAACACTGAAGCTTTCTTT
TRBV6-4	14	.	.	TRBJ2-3	CASSEGGGSDTQYF	TGTGCCAGCAGTGAGGGAGGAGGGTCAGATACGCAGTATTTT
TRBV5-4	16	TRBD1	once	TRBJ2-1	CASSLGGTGGSNEQFF	TGTGCCAGCAGCTTGGGCGGGACAGGGGGGAGCAATGAGCAGTTCTTC
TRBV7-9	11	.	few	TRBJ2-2	CASSTSGELFF	TGTGCCAGCAGCACCAGCGGGGAGCTGTTTTTT